The 14 T cell receptor beta chains presented below share a single source sample, sequenced in a study of blood T cell repertoires in COVID-19. Libraries were prepared by immunoSEQ multiplex PCR; TCRdb keeps only in-frame clonotypes and omits some of them. Among about 29,000 clones listed, approximately 88% were seen once. The sample was peripheral blood. The receptor set was obtained from a human donor in a cohort sampled during active COVID-19.

This clone occurred a few times. J is TRBJ2-7 and V is TRBV7-9; no definite D call. V was shortened by 2 bases and J by 2 bases, with 7 bases between the two germline ends. The CDR3 runs 13 residues. CDR1 and CDR2 (germline): SEHNR, FQNEAQ (reference sequence). For the CDR3, the DNA is TGTGCCAGCAGCTTATCCCTAGCCTACGAGCAGTACTTC. It is translated as CASSLSLAYEQYF.

V and J are TRBV28 and TRBJ1-2; TRBD1 agrees at 7 bases. Trimming removed 6 bases from V and 6 bases from J; junction bases left unmatched: 7. The CDR3 is 13 amino acids. CDR1 MDHEN and CDR2 SYDVKM come from the germline V gene. CDR3 loop: CASRGDRADGYTF. The CDR3 DNA reads TGTGCCAGCAGGGGTGACAGGGCGGATGGCTACACCTTC.

The chain is built from TRBV4-1 and TRBJ2-3; 10 bases fit TRBD2. The ends lost 0 bases at V and 5 bases at J; junction bases unmatched: 5. The CDR3 is 16 amino acids. Germline CDR1 MGHRA, CDR2 YSYEKL. The CDR3 sequence: CASSQDGAGGIDTQYF. The CDR3, as DNA: TGCGCCAGCAGCCAAGACGGAGCGGGGGGGATAGATACGCAGTATTTT.

The V gene is TRBV5-6, the J gene TRBJ2-3; 11 bases are a match to TRBD2. With V trimmed by 4 bases and J by 3 bases, 4 bases remained unmatched. CDR3 length equals 15 residues. The V gene's germline CDR1 is SGHDT and CDR2 YYEEEE. CDR3 residues: CASSLSGGGTDTQYF. The CDR3 DNA reads TGTGCCAGCAGCCTTAGCGGGGGGGGAACAGATACGCAGTATTTT.

The J gene is TRBJ2-1, the V gene TRBV5-4; D is unresolved. The ends were cut back, 4 bases at V and 7 bases at J, with 9 bases in the middle. Germline V CDR1 and CDR2: SGHNT, YYREEE (reference sequence). The CDR3 consists of 12 residues. The CDR3 region is CASSHPRNEQFF. CDR3 bases: TGTGCCAGCAGCCATCCGAGGAATGAGCAGTTCTTC.

The chain uses TRBV19 and TRBJ2-5, with D uncertain. In germline, CDR1 is LNHDA, CDR2 SQIVND (reference sequence). V was trimmed by 3 bases and J by 0 bases, leaving 5 bases between them. CDR3 length equals 13 residues. The CDR3 nucleotides are TGTGCCAGTAGTATTGCGGACCAAGAGACCCAGTACTTC. This sequence encodes CASSIADQETQYF.

This clone was seen only a few times. The chain carries TRBV28 and TRBJ2-3; TRBD2 matches at 8 bases. The CDR3 consists of 17 residues. Trimming cost V 5 bases and J 2 bases; bases outside gene matches: 12. Germline V gene sequence: CDR1 MDHEN, CDR2 SYDVKM. CDR3 bases: TGTGCCAGCAGTATAGGACTAGCCGAAACTTTCACAGATACGCAGTATTTT. This translates into CASSIGLAETFTDTQYF.

The chain has TRBV5-1 and TRBJ2-3; 7 bases match TRBD1. With 3 bases clipped from V and 2 bases from J, the junction kept 6 bases outside the gene matches. This CDR3 is 15 amino acids long. Germline V gene sequence: CDR1 SGHRS, CDR2 YFSETQ. CDR3 sequence (DNA): TGCGCCAGCAGCTCGGCCGGGACAGCCACAGATACGCAGTATTTT. Translation: CASSSAGTATDTQYF. The variable domain in full, with the rest retrieved from reference TRBV5-1 and TRBJ2-3, is KAGVTQTPRYLIKTRGQQVTLSCSPISGHRSVSWYQQTPGQGLQFLFEYFSETQRNKGNFPGRFSGRQFSNSRSEMNVSTLELGDSALYLCASSSAGTATDTQYFGPGTRLTVL.

This chain joins TRBV5-1 and TRBJ2-3, with D hard to call. This CDR3 is built from 13 residues. Germline assignment: CDR1 SGHRS and CDR2 YFSETQ. The V gene lost 2 bases and the J gene lost 5 bases, with 9 bases spanning the gap. The CDR3: CASSFTEKDTQYF. CDR3 DNA sequence: TGCGCCAGCAGCTTCACAGAAAAAGATACGCAGTATTTT.

The CDR3 is CASSLGGDQKLFF. CDR3 DNA: TGTGCCAGCAGCTTAGGGGGAGACCAAAAACTGTTTTTT. V is TRBV7-8 and J is TRBJ1-4; no clear D. This CDR3 has 13 amino acids. Germline CDR1 reads SGHVS; CDR2 reads FQNEAQ. The V end was cut by 1 base, the J end by 9 bases, with 9 bases between.

V gene TRBV5-1 combines with J gene TRBJ2-5; D remains ambiguous. Trimming pared 1 base from V and 1 base from J, leaving 8 bases between. Germline loops: CDR1 SGHRS, CDR2 YFSETQ. The CDR3 is made up of 14 amino acids. This CDR3 reads CASSLWAAQETQYF. The CDR3 bases are TGCGCCAGCAGCTTGTGGGCAGCCCAAGAGACCCAGTACTTC.

The chain carries TRBV24-1 and TRBJ2-7; the match to TRBD1 covers 7 bases. The germline gives CDR1 KGHDR, CDR2 SFDVKD. V shed 5 bases, J shed 9 bases, and the junction held 12 bases outside the gene matches. The CDR3 is 14 amino acids. The CDR3, as DNA: TGTGCCACCAGTGGCAGGGGGATTTTAACGGGGCAGTACTTC. Translated: CATSGRGILTGQYF.

The chain is built from TRBV7-2 and TRBJ1-5, with D maybe TRBD1 (5 bases). V was shortened by 1 base and J by 5 bases, with 12 bases between the two germline ends. Germline assignment: CDR1 SGHTA and CDR2 FQGNSA. The CDR3 has 15 residues. The CDR3 DNA sequence: TGTGCCAGCAGCTTAGGGCGGCAGGGCGATCAGCCCCAGCATTTT. This translates into CASSLGRQGDQPQHF.

The rearrangement uses TRBV7-6 and TRBJ1-2; TRBD1 matches at 9 bases. The CDR3 is 17 residues long. The V and J ends lost 5 bases and 6 bases, in that order; junction bases with no gene match: 16. Germline V gene data show CDR1 as SGHVS and CDR2 as FNYEAQ. CDR3 sequence (DNA): TGTGCCAGCAGCGCACTGGGACAGGGCCTGCCCGGGGATGGCTACACCTTC. Encoded protein: CASSALGQGLPGDGYTF.